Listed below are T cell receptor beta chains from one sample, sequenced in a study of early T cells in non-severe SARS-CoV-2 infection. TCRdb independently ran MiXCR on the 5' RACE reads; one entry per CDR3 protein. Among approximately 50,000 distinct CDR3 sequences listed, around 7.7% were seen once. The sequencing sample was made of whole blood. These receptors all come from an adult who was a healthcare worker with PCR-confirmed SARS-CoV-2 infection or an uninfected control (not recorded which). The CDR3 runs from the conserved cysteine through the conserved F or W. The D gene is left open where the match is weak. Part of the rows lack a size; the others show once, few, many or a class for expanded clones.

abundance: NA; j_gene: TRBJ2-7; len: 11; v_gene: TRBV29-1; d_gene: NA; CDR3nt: TGCAGCGCAGGTTGGACCTACGAGCAGTACTTC; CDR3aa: CSAGWTYEQYF
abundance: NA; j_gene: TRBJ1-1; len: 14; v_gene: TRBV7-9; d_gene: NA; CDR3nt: TGTGCCAGCAGCTCCAGGGGAGCGAACACTGAAGCTTTCTTT; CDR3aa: CASSSRGANTEAFF
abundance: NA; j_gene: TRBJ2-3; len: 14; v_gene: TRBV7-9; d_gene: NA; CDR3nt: TGTGCCAGCAGCTTATTCGACAGCACAGATACGCAGTATTTT; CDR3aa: CASSLFDSTDTQYF
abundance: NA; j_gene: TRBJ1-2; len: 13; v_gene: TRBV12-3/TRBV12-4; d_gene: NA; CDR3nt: TGTGCCAGCAGTTTAGCGTATAGCTATGGCTACACCTTC; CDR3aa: CASSLAYSYGYTF
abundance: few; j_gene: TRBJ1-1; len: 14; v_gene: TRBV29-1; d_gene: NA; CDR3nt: TGCAGCGTTGAAGACCAAGACGGGGGATGGTCGGCTTTCTTT; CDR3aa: CSVEDQDGGWSAFF
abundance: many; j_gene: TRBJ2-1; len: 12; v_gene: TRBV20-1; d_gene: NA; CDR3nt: TGCAGTGTATTTCTGGGAGGCGATGAGCAGTTCTTC; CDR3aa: CSVFLGGDEQFF
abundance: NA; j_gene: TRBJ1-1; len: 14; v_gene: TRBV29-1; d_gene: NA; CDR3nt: TGCAGCGTTGGGAGCCAGGGCTTTAACACTGAAGCTTTCTTT; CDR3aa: CSVGSQGFNTEAFF
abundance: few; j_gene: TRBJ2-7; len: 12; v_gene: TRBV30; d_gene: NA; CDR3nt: TGTGCCTGGAACAATGGGGCGCGGGAGCAGTACTTC; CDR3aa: CAWNNGAREQYF
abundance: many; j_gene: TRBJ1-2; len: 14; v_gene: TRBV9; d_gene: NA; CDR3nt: TGTGCCAGCAGCCGAGACGGCAATAACTATGGCTACACCTTC; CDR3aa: CASSRDGNNYGYTF
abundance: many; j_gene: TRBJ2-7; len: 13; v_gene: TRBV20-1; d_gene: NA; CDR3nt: TGCAGTGCTCCGGGCCCTCAATCCTACGAGCAGTACTTC; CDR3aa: CSAPGPQSYEQYF
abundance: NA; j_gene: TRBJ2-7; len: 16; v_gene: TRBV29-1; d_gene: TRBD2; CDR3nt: TGCAGCGTCATATTTCGGACTAGCGGGGGCTTCTACGAGCAGTACTTC; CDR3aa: CSVIFRTSGGFYEQYF
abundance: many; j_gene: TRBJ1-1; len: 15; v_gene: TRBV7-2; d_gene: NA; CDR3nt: TGTGCCAGCAGCTTAGCGAGGGGTATGAGGACTGAAGCTTTCTTT; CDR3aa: CASSLARGMRTEAFF